This T cell receptor (beta chain) was sequenced in a study of T-cell memory formation after mild COVID-19. With constant-segment primers, 5'RACE yielded cDNA libraries of TCR alpha and TCR beta that carried sample barcodes and UMIs. TCRdb re-derived calls from the 5' RACE reads in MiXCR, one entry per CDR3 protein. This table has around 400,000 distinct CDR3 sequences, roughly 26% appearing once. Study-level findings and limits: Confirmation was lacking for SARS-CoV-2 specificity of second-wave clones that peaked on day 37. CD4+ contracting clones were mainly CM and EM; CD8+ ones, EMRA. The study detected some responding clones in pre-infection memory, suggesting cross-reactive memory joined.

In regard to this clonotype: Antigen: not known.

This clonotype originated in an adult woman who had mild COVID-19 (a few samples of this study predate the infection). Cell type and time point are not known. Sequencing was performed on PBMCs or a T cell subset sorted from them (not recorded which).

In nucleotides, the CDR3 is TGCAGCGCCGCCGTCGGCAGGGGGCTCCCCAAAAACATTCAGTACTTC. Protein: CSAAVGRGLPKNIQYF. The chain links TRBV29-1 to TRBJ2-4; 8 nucleotides agree with TRBD1. The CDR3 is 16 residues long. With V trimmed by 7 bases and J by 2 bases, 13 bases remained unmatched. In germline, CDR1 is SQVTM, CDR2 ANQGSEA. The variable domain in full, completed from reference TRBV29-1 and TRBJ2-4, reads SAVISQKPSRDICQRGTSLTIQCQVDSQVTMMFWYRQQPGQSLTLIATANQGSEATYESGFVIDKFPISRPNLTFSTLTVSNMSPEDSSIYLCSAAVGRGLPKNIQYFGAGTRLSVL.